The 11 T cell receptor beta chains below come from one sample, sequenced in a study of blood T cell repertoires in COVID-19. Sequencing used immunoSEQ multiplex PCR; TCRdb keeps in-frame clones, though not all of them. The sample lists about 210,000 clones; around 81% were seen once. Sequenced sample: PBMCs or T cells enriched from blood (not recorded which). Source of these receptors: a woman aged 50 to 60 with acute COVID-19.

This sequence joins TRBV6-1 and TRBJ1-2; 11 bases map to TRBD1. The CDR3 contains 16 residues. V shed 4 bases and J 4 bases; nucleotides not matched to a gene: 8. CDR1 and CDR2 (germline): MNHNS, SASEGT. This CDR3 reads CASSAAVGQGVYGYTF. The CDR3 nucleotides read TGTGCCAGCAGTGCCGCTGTGGGACAGGGGGTCTATGGCTACACCTTC.

CDR3 DNA: TGTGCCAGTAGTATACAGGGATGGGGCGGCACAGATACGCAGTATTTT. Protein: CASSIQGWGGTDTQYF. The chain carries TRBV19 and TRBJ2-3; a possible D gene is TRBD1 (5 bases). CDR1 LNHDA and CDR2 SQIVND come from the germline V gene (reference sequence). This CDR3 region has 16 residues. The V end was cut by 2 bases, the J end by 1 base, with 13 bases between.

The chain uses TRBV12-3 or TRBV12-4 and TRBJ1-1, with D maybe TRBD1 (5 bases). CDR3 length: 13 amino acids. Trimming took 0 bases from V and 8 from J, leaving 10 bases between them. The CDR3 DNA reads TGTGCCAGCAGTTTAGCGCAGGGATTAGAAGCTTTCTTT. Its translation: CASSLAQGLEAFF.

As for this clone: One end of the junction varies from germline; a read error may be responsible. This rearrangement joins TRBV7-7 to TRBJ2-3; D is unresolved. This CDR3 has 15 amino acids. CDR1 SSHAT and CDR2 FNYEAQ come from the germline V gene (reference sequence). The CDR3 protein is CASSLGLPDSDTQYF. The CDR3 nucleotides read TGTGCTAGCAGCCTTGGGTTACCTGACTCGGATACGCAGTATTTT.

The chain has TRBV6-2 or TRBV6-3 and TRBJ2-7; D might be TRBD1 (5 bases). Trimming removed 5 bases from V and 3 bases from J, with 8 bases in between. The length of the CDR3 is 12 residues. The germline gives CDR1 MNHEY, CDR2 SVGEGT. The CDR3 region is CASSDQGYEQYF. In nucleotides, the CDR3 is TGTGCCAGCAGTGACCAGGGCTACGAGCAGTACTTC.

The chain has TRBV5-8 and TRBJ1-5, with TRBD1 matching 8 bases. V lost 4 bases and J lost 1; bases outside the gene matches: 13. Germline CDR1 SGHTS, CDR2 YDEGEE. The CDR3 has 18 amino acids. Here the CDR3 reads CASSLPGQALMSNQPQHF. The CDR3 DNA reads TGTGCCAGCAGCCTACCGGGACAGGCCCTTATGAGCAATCAGCCCCAGCATTTT.

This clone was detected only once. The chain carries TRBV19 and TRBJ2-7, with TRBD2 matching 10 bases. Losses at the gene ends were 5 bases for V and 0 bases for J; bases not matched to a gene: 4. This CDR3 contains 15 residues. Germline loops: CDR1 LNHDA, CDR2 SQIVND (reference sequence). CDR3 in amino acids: CASSPSGSISYEQYF. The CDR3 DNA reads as TGTGCCAGTAGTCCTAGCGGGAGTATCTCCTACGAGCAGTACTTC.

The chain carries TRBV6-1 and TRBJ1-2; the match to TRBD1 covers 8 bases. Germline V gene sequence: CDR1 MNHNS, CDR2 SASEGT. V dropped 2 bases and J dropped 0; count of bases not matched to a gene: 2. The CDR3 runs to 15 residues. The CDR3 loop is CASSETGQANYGYTF. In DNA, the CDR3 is TGTGCCAGCAGTGAAACGGGACAGGCTAACTATGGCTACACCTTC.

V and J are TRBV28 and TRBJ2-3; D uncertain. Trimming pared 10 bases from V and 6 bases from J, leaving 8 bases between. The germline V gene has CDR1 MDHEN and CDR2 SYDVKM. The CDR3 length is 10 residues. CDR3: CANTKDTQYF. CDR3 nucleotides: TGTGCCAACACGAAGGATACGCAGTATTTT.

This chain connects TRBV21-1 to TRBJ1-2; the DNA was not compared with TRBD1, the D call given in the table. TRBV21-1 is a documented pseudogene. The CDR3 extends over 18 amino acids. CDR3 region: CASSKGGQGIERGDGYTF. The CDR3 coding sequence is TGTGCCAGCAGCAAAGGGGGACAGGGGATCGAGCGGGGCGATGGCTACACCTTC.

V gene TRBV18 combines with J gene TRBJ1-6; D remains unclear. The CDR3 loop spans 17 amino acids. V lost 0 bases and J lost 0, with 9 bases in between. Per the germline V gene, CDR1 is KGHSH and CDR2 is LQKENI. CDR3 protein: CASSPPGHVSYNSPLHF. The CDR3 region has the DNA TGTGCCAGCTCACCACCCGGTCATGTCTCCTATAATTCACCCCTCCACTTT.